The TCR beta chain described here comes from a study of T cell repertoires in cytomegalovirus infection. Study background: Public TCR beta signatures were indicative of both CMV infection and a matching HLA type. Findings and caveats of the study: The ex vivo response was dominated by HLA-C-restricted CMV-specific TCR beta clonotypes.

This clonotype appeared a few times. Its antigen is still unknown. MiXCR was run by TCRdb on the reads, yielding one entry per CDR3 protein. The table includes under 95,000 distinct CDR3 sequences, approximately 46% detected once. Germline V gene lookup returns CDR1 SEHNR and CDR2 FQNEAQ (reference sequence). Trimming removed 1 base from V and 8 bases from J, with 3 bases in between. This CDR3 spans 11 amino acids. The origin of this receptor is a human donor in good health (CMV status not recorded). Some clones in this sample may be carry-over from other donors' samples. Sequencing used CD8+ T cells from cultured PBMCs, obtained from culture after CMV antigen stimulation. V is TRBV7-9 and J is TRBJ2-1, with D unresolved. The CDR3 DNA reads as TGTGCCAGCAGCTTAGTTGATGAGCAGTTCTTC. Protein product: CASSLVDEQFF. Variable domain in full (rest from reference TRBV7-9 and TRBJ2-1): DTGVSQNPRHKITKRGQNVTFRCDPISEHNRLYWYRQTLGQGPEFLTYFQNEAQLEKSRLLSDRFSAERPKGSFSTLEIQRTEQGDSAMYLCASSLVDEQFFGPGTRLTVL.